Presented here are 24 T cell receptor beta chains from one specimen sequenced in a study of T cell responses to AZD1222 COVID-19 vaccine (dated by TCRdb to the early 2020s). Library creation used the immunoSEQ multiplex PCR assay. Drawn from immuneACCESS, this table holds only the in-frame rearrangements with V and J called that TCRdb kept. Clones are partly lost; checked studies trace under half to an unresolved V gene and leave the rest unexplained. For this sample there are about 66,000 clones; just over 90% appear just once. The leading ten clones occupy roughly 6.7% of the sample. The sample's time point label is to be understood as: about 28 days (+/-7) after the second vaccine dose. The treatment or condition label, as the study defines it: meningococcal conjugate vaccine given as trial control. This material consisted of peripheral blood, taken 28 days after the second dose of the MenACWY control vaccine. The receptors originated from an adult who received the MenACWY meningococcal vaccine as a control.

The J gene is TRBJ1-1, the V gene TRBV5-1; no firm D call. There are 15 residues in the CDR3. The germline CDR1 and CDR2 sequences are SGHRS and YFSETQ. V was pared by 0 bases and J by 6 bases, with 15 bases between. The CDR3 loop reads CASSLAPRPGSEAFF. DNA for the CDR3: TGCGCCAGCAGCTTGGCCCCACGTCCGGGGTCTGAAGCTTTCTTT.

The CDR3 DNA follows: TGTGCCAGCAGCCGGACATCCACAGATACGCAGTATTTT. This sequence encodes CASSRTSTDTQYF. This rearrangement joins TRBV12-3 or TRBV12-4 to TRBJ2-3, with D maybe TRBD1 (5 bases). The CDR3 extends over 13 amino acids. V gave up 6 bases and J gave up 2 bases, with 9 bases separating them.

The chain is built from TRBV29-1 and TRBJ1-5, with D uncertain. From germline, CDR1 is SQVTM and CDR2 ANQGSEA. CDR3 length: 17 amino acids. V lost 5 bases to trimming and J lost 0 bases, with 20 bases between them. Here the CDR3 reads CSVPWIFLYSSNQPQHF. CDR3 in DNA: TGCAGCGTTCCTTGGATTTTTTTGTACAGTAGCAATCAGCCCCAGCATTTT.

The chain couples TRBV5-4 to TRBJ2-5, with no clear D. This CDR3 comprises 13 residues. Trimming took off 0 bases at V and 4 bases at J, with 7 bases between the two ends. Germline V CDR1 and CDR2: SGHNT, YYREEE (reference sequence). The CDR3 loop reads CASSLANGETQYF. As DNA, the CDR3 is TGTGCCAGCAGCTTGGCCAATGGAGAGACCCAGTACTTC.

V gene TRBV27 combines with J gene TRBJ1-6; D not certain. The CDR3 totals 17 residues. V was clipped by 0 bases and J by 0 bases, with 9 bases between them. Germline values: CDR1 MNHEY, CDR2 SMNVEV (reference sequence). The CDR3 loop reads CASSLSSEGSYNSPLHF. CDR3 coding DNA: TGTGCCAGCAGTTTATCTTCGGAGGGCTCCTATAATTCACCCCTCCACTTT.

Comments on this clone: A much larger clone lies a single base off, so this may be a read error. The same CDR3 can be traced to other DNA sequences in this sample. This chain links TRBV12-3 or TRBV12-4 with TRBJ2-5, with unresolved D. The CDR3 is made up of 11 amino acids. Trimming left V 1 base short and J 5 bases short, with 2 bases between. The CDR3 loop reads CASSLGETQYF. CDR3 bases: TGTGCCAGCAGTTTAGGGGAGACCCAGTACTTC.

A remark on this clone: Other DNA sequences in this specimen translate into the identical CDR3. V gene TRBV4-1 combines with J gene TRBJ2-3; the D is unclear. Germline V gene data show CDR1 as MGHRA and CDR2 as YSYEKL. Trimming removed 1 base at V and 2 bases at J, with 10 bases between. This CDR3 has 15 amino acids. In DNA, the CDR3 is TGCGCCAGCAGCCAAGGCTACGGAGACACAGATACGCAGTATTTT. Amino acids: CASSQGYGDTDTQYF.

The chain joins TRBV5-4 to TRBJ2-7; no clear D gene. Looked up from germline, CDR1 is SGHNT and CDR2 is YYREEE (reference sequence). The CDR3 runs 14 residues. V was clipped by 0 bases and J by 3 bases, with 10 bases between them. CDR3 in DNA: TGTGCCAGCAGCTTGGATCTACGAGACTACGAGCAGTACTTC. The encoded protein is CASSLDLRDYEQYF.

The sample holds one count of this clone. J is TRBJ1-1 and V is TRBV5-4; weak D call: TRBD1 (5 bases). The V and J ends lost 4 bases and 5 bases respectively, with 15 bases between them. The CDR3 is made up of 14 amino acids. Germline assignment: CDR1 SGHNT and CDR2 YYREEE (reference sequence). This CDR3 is CASSGASAETEAFF. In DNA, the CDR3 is TGTGCCAGCAGCGGGGCGAGCGCGGAGACTGAAGCTTTCTTT.

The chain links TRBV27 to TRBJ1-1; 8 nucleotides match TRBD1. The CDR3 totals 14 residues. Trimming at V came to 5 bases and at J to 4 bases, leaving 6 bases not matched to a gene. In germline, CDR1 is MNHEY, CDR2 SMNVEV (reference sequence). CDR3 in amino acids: CASSTRTGFTEAFF. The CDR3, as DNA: TGTGCCAGCAGTACACGGACAGGGTTCACTGAAGCTTTCTTT.

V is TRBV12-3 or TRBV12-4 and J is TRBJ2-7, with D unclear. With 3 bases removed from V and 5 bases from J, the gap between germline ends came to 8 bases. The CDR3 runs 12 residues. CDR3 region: CASSLIVNEQYF. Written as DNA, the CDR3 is TGTGCCAGCAGTTTGATTGTTAACGAGCAGTACTTC.

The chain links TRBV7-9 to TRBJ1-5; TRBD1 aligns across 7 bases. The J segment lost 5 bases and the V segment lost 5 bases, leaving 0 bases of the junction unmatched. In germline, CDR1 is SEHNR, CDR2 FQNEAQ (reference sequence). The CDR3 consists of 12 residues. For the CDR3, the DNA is TGTGCCAGCAGCGGACAGGATCAGCCCCAGCATTTT. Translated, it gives CASSGQDQPQHF. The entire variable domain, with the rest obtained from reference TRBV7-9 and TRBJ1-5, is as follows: DTGVSQNPRHKITKRGQNVTFRCDPISEHNRLYWYRQTLGQGPEFLTYFQNEAQLEKSRLLSDRFSAERPKGSFSTLEIQRTEQGDSAMYLCASSGQDQPQHFGDGTRLSIL.

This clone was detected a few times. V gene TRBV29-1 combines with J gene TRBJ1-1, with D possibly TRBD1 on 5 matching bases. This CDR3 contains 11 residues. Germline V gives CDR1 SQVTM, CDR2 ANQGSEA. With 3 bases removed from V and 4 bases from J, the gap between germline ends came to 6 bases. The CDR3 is CSVEGGTEAFF. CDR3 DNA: TGCAGCGTTGAGGGGGGCACTGAAGCTTTCTTT.

The CDR3 spells CASSLNQGTHNEQFF. In DNA form, the CDR3 reads TGTGCCAGCAGCTTAAACCAGGGGACCCACAATGAGCAGTTCTTC. This sequence joins TRBV5-4 and TRBJ2-1; the D gene is possibly TRBD1 (6 bases). The CDR3 runs 15 residues. Germline-derived CDR1 and CDR2 are SGHNT and YYREEE (reference sequence). V was pared by 2 bases and J by 5 bases, with 14 bases between.

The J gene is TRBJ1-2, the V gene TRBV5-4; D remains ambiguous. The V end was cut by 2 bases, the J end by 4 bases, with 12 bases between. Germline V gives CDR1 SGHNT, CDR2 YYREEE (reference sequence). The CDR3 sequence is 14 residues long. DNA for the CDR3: TGTGCCAGCAGCTTAGACGGCGGTGCCTATGGCTACACCTTC. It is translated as CASSLDGGAYGYTF.

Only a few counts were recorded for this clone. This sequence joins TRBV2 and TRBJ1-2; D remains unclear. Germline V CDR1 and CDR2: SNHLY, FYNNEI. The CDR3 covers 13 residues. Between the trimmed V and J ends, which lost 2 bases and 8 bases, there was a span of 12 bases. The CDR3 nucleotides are TGTGCCAGCAGTGAAACCGTGCTAGGCGGCTACACCTTC. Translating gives CASSETVLGGYTF.

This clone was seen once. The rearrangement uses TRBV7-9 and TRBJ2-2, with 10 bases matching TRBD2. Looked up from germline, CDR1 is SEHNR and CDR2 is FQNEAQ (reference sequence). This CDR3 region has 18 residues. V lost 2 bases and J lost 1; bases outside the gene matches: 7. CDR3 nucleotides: TGTGCCAGCAGCTTATGGGGCACTAGCGGGATGAACACCGGGGAGCTGTTTTTT. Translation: CASSLWGTSGMNTGELFF.

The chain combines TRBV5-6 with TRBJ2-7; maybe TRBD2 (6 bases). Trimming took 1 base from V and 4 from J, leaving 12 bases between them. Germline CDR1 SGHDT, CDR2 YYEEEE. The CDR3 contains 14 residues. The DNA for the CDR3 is TGTGCCAGCAGCTTGTCGCCGGGGACTTACGAGCAGTACTTC. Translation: CASSLSPGTYEQYF.

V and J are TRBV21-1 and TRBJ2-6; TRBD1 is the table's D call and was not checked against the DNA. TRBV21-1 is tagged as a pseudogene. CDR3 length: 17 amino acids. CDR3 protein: CASSKRQGVTGANVLTF. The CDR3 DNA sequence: TGTGCCAGCAGCAAAAGACAGGGGGTAACCGGGGCCAACGTCCTGACTTTC.

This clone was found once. CDR3 loop: CATGQGLDEQFF. For the CDR3, the DNA is TGTGCCACCGGACAGGGGTTGGATGAGCAGTTCTTC. The J gene is TRBJ2-1, the V gene TRBV10-3; 9 bases align to TRBD1. CDR1 is ENHRY, CDR2 SYGVKD, per germline. The V gene end was trimmed by 10 bases and the J gene end by 8 bases; junction bases not matched to a gene: 6. This CDR3 contains 12 residues.

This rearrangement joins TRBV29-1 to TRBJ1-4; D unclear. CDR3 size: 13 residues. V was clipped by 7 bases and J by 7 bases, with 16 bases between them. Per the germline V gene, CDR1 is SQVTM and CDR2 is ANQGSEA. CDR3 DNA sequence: TGCAGCGCGCTAAAGAAGCGTGGTGAAAAACTGTTTTTT. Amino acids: CSALKKRGEKLFF. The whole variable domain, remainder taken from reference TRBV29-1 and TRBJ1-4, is SAVISQKPSRDICQRGTSLTIQCQVDSQVTMMFWYRQQPGQSLTLIATANQGSEATYESGFVIDKFPISRPNLTFSTLTVSNMSPEDSSIYLCSALKKRGEKLFFGSGTQLSVL.

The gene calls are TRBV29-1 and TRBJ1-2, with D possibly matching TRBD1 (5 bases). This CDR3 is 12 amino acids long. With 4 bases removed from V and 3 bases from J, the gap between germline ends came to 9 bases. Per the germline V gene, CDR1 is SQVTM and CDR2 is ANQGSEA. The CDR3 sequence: CSVGRDHYGYTF. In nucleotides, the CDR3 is TGCAGCGTTGGCCGGGACCACTATGGCTACACCTTC.

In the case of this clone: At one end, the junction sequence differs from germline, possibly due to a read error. The CDR3 DNA reads as TGTGCTCGTGGTTTGGGGGGACTAGGGGGCTCCTACAATGAGCAGTTCTTC. Translating gives CARGLGGLGGSYNEQFF. The chain employs TRBV12-5 and TRBJ2-1; 8 nucleotides line up with TRBD2. The CDR3 loop spans 17 amino acids. Germline CDR1 LGHNT, CDR2 FRNRAP.

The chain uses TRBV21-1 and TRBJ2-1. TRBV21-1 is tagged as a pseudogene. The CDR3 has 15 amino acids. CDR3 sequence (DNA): TGTGCCAGCAGCAAAAGGACCTTCCCTTACAATGAGCAGTTCTTC. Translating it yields CASSKRTFPYNEQFF.